The rows below give T cell receptor beta chains drawn from one sample of a study of blood T cell repertoires in COVID-19. TCRdb keeps only in-frame clones here, not all; method: immunoSEQ multiplex PCR. This sample has some 220,000 clones; about 80% occur once, and the top ten carry approximately 1.3%. Sequencing was carried out using PBMCs or T cells enriched from blood (not recorded which). The receptors derive from a woman aged 40 to 50 with acute COVID-19. CDR3s include the opening cysteine and the closing phenylalanine or tryptophan. The D gene is left open where the match is weak. For some rows the clone size is stated as once, few or many, or as a class when expanded; others skip it.

CDR3aa,CDR3nt,v_gene,abundance,j_gene,d_gene
CASGGHTEAFF,TGTGCCAGCGGAGGGCACACTGAAGCTTTCTTT,TRBV6-5,-,TRBJ1-1,-
CASTGGVRYEQYF,TGTGCCAGCACGGGAGGGGTTAGGTACGAGCAGTACTTC,TRBV6-5,-,TRBJ2-7,TRBD2
CASSYLGRRYGYTF,TGTGCCAGCAGTTACCTGGGGCGACGGTATGGCTACACCTTC,TRBV6-5,-,TRBJ1-2,-
CASRVAAGADTQYF,TGTGCCAGCAGGGTAGCGGCGGGGGCGGATACGCAGTATTTT,TRBV3-1/TRBV3-2,-,TRBJ2-3,-
CASSGDRVGAQPQHF,TGTGCCAGCAGTGGCGACAGGGTCGGGGCTCAGCCCCAGCATTTT,TRBV2,-,TRBJ1-5,TRBD1
CASSSGLFGDEQYF,TGTGCCAGCAGCTCGGGACTATTCGGGGACGAGCAGTACTTC,TRBV7-9,-,TRBJ2-7,TRBD2
CASSQGPPPTGGYTF,TGCGCCAGCAGCCAAGGGCCCCCCCCGACAGGTGGCTACACCTTC,TRBV4-1,-,TRBJ1-2,-
CASSGLTGGTDTQYF,TGCGCCAGCAGCGGTTTGACAGGGGGAACAGATACGCAGTATTTT,TRBV5-1,-,TRBJ2-3,TRBD1
CASSVGRSSYNEQFF,TGTGCCAGCAGCGTAGGACGGAGCTCCTACAATGAGCAGTTCTTC,TRBV9,-,TRBJ2-1,-
CASSGQGFSGELFF,TGTGCCAGTAGTGGACAGGGGTTTTCCGGGGAGCTGTTTTTT,TRBV19,-,TRBJ2-2,TRBD1
CASSQAWGLTYNEQFF,TGTGCCAGCAGTCAAGCCTGGGGACTCACCTACAATGAGCAGTTCTTC,TRBV7-2,-,TRBJ2-1,-
CASSTMDRGWTEAFF,TGTGCCAGCAGTACTATGGACAGGGGCTGGACTGAAGCTTTCTTT,TRBV27,-,TRBJ1-1,TRBD1
CATSESGQRNEQFF,TGTGCCACCAGTGAGAGCGGTCAACGGAATGAGCAGTTCTTC,TRBV24-1,-,TRBJ2-1,-
CASSIWTGASFNEQYF,TGTGCCAGTAGTATTTGGACAGGGGCCTCATTTAACGAGCAGTACTTC,TRBV19,-,TRBJ2-7,TRBD1
CASSRDRAPSYTF,TGTGCCAGTAGTAGGGACAGGGCGCCCTCCTACACCTTC,TRBV19,-,TRBJ1-2,TRBD1
CASSLLGDSRQPQHF,TGTGCCAGCAGCTTGCTCGGAGACTCGAGACAGCCCCAGCATTTT,TRBV5-5,-,TRBJ1-5,-
CASSFFKRENYEQYF,TGTGCCAGCAGCTTCTTTAAACGGGAGAACTACGAGCAGTACTTC,TRBV13,-,TRBJ2-7,-
CASSSPSPYNSPLHF,TGTGCCAGCAGTTCCCCGAGTCCCTATAATTCACCCCTCCACTTT,TRBV28,-,TRBJ1-6,-
CASSQTGTGVAKNIQYF,TGTGCCAGCAGCCAAACCGGGACAGGGGTCGCCAAAAACATTCAGTACTTC,TRBV14,-,TRBJ2-4,TRBD1
CASSSRQGDEEETQYF,TGTGCCAGCAGCTCCCGACAGGGGGATGAGGAGGAGACCCAGTACTTC,TRBV7-2,-,TRBJ2-5,TRBD1
CASSQELGSGDTEAFF,TGTGCCAGCAGCCAAGAGCTAGGCTCAGGGGACACTGAAGCTTTCTTT,TRBV3-1/TRBV3-2,-,TRBJ1-1,-
CASSLGTNTEAFF,TGTGCCAGCAGCTTAGGCACGAACACTGAAGCTTTCTTT,TRBV7-3,-,TRBJ1-1,-
CASSAGKSPLHF,TGTGCCAGCAGCGCAGGGAAATCACCCCTCCACTTT,TRBV13,few,TRBJ1-6,-
CASSQVKGASSYNEQFF,TGCGCCAGCAGCCAAGTAAAGGGGGCTAGCTCCTACAATGAGCAGTTCTTC,TRBV4-1,-,TRBJ2-1,TRBD1
CASSAWTDSGYTF,TGTGCCAGCAGCGCCTGGACAGATTCTGGCTACACCTTC,TRBV7-9,-,TRBJ1-2,-
CASSQGQGQGTGELFF,TGTGCCAGCAGCCAGGGCCAGGGACAGGGCACCGGGGAGCTGTTTTTT,TRBV14,-,TRBJ2-2,TRBD1
CASSQVPPGTRRQETQYF,TGTGCCAGCAGTCAGGTCCCCCCGGGAACCCGGCGGCAAGAGACCCAGTACTTC,TRBV28,-,TRBJ2-5,-
CASSPRQDLSGNTIYF,TGTGCCAGCAGCCCCCGACAGGACCTCTCTGGAAACACCATATATTTT,TRBV7-8,-,TRBJ1-3,-
CASSPGGSSYNEQFF,TGTGCCAGCAGCCCAGGGGGGAGCTCCTACAATGAGCAGTTCTTC,TRBV7-3,-,TRBJ2-1,-
CASSPRAGEFQETQYF,TGTGCCAGCAGCCCCAGGGCGGGGGAGTTCCAAGAGACCCAGTACTTC,TRBV7-8,-,TRBJ2-5,TRBD2
CASSLASLTDTQYF,TGTGCCAGCAGCTTAGCTAGTCTTACAGATACGCAGTATTTT,TRBV7-9,once,TRBJ2-3,-
CASSSGQNNQPQHF,TGTGCCAGCTCGTCGGGACAGAACAATCAGCCCCAGCATTTT,TRBV18,-,TRBJ1-5,TRBD1
CASSVNRGLGSDTQYF,TGTGCCAGCAGCGTAAACAGGGGCTTGGGATCAGATACGCAGTATTTT,TRBV9,once,TRBJ2-3,TRBD1
CSASTTLKGEQFF,TGCAGTGCTAGTACGACACTGAAAGGTGAGCAGTTCTTC,TRBV20-1,-,TRBJ2-1,-
CASSLAEDQPQHF,TGTGCCAGCAGCTTAGCAGAGGATCAGCCCCAGCATTTT,TRBV7-6,-,TRBJ1-5,-
CASSGYSSYNEQFF,TGTGCCAGCAGTGGTTACAGCTCCTACAATGAGCAGTTCTTC,TRBV27,-,TRBJ2-1,-